Detailed here is one T cell receptor (beta chain). The data were taken from a study of blood T cell repertoires in COVID-19. In the study overall: The study drew acute and convalescent COVID-19 samples from the United States, Italy and Spain. The analysed material was cDNA or gDNA that came from T cells, B-cell-depleted T cells, or PBMCs.

The CDR3 has 15 residues. Per germline, CDR1 KGHSH and CDR2 LQKENI. The germline V and J ends were trimmed by 1 base and 6 bases, with 13 bases remaining between them. Original handling: Amplification of reference gene primers provided the estimated nucleated cell counts. Method: immunoSEQ multiplex PCR; TCRdb's copy keeps in-frame clones and lacks some. V and J calls and clone size come straight from that table; D and trimming were deduced from the DNA. The repertoire holds fewer than 200,000 clones, 75% to 90% seen once, with just under 8.5% in the top ten. The sequence was obtained from a woman aged 55 to 70 with acute or convalescent COVID-19. The specimen was peripheral blood. J is TRBJ2-1 and V is TRBV18; D perhaps matches TRBD1 (5 bases). The CDR3 here is CASSPRAGLGNEQFF. Written as DNA, the CDR3 is TGTGCCAGCTCACCACGCGCAGGGTTAGGCAATGAGCAGTTCTTC.